This T cell receptor beta chain was sequenced during a study of T cells in Graves' hyperthyroidism and ophthalmopathy. Amplification of TCR beta CDR3 regions used RNA as the template. When the TCR CDR3 underwent first-round RT-PCR, the HTBI primer set was used. TCRdb ran MiXCR on the multiplex PCR reads and lists one entry per CDR3 protein. Found here are about 380,000 distinct CDR3 sequences, about 14% of them singletons; the top ten hold around 20%. Germline CDR1 and CDR2: KGHSH and LQKENI. CDR3 length: 14 residues. Details on this clonotype: This sequence may be a read error, since a much larger clone differs from it by one base.

The TCR originated in a woman between 25 and 40 years old with Graves' ophthalmopathy. The genes are TRBV18 and TRBJ1-5; D might be TRBD1 (5 bases). Sequencing was done on a sample of blood. DNA of the CDR3: TGTACCAGCTCACTCTCCGGGACGAATCAGCCCCAGCATTTT. This encodes CTSSLSGTNQPQHF.